This T cell receptor (beta chain) stems from a study of blood T cells in healthy people across ages. Findings and limits, study-wide: With naive T cell percentage, TCR beta diversity showed a strong correlation. Investigators viewed diversity estimates from one million T cells as underestimates, the study reported.

A remark on this clonotype: Its specificity is not known. This may come from a read error, since a much larger clone is one base off.

Together with a sample-barcoded 5' primer, a J-beta primer mix was included in a second PCR lasting roughly 6 to 12 cycles. Each cDNA molecule, via a template-switch adaptor with 12 random nucleotides, was tagged. TCRdb re-derived calls from the 5' RACE reads in MiXCR, one entry per CDR3 protein. The repertoire holds hundreds of thousands of distinct CDR3 sequences, with under 35% as singletons. Each sample yielded at least 6 million isolated PBMCs. CDR1 and CDR2 from the germline V gene are DFQATT and SNEGSKA (reference sequence). The CDR3 contains 13 residues. Trimming shortened V by 6 bases and J by 11 bases, and 22 bases separated the two germline ends.

The V gene is TRBV20-1, the J gene TRBJ2-5; D is possibly TRBD2 (5 bases). Specimen: blood. The sequence came from a woman aged 80 or over in good health. The DNA of the CDR3 is TGCAGTGCGATGAGGGCAGCTTCCTACGGGCAGTACTTC. Translated: CSAMRAASYGQYF.